A single sample is the source of the 29 T cell receptor beta chains below, sequenced in a study of cytomegalovirus exposure and HLA in healthy donors (dated by TCRdb to 2016 to 2017). The library was produced with the immunoSEQ multiplex PCR assay. The multiplex PCR relied on a mix of 60 forward primers for TCR Vbeta segments and 13 reverse primers for TCR Jbeta segments. Sourced from immuneACCESS, this table was stored by TCRdb with only in-frame sequences that have V and J called. A share of the clones is absent; for the studies checked, an unresolved V gene accounts for under half, and the remainder has no known explanation. For this sample the table gives about 150,000 clones, of which over 65% were detected only once. The ten biggest clones cover 4% to 4.5% of the sample. What was sequenced was PBMCs. These receptors originate from a middle-aged woman in good health and CMV-seronegative.

This chain uses TRBV2 with TRBJ2-3; D is ambiguous. The CDR3 has 16 residues. Per germline, CDR1 SNHLY and CDR2 FYNNEI. V gave up 3 bases and J gave up 2 bases, with 15 bases separating them. The CDR3 region is CASSDSRFVHTDTQYF. The CDR3 DNA is TGTGCCAGCAGTGATTCGAGATTCGTCCACACAGATACGCAGTATTTT.

The V call is TRBV6-6, the J call TRBJ2-6; D not certain. CDR3 length: 16 amino acids. Germline CDR1 reads MNHNY; CDR2 reads SVGAGI (reference sequence). Trimming shortened V by 7 bases and J by 0 bases, and 13 bases separated the two germline ends. The CDR3 sequence is CASTRRSFSGANVLTF. The CDR3 bases are TGTGCCAGCACCCGCCGCAGTTTCTCTGGGGCCAACGTCCTGACTTTC.

The rearrangement joins TRBV5-4 to TRBJ2-3, with 8 bases identical to TRBD1. This CDR3 has 18 residues. The J segment lost 5 bases and the V segment lost 4 bases, leaving 18 bases of the junction unmatched. CDR1 is SGHNT and CDR2 is YYREEE in the germline V gene (reference sequence). The CDR3 reads CASSLRIRTGSGIDTQYF. The CDR3 DNA follows: TGTGCCAGCAGCCTTCGTATAAGGACAGGGAGTGGTATAGATACGCAGTATTTT.

This sequence joins TRBV9 and TRBJ2-3; no firm D call. Trimming cost V 0 bases and J 5 bases, with 7 bases left between them. CDR3 length: 13 residues. Germline assignment: CDR1 SGDLS and CDR2 YYNGEE. The CDR3 is CASSVGPGDTQYF. DNA for the CDR3: TGTGCCAGCAGCGTAGGTCCCGGAGATACGCAGTATTTT. Filled out from reference TRBV9 and TRBJ2-3, the complete variable domain reads DSGVTQTPKHLITATGQRVTLRCSPRSGDLSVYWYQQSLDQGLQFLIQYYNGEERAKGNILERFSAQQFPDLHSELNLSSLELGDSALYFCASSVGPGDTQYFGPGTRLTVL.

The chain joins TRBV5-4 to TRBJ2-7; 7 bases line up with TRBD1. Unmatched junction bases numbered 5, after V lost 1 base and J lost 1 base. The germline V gene encodes CDR1 SGHNT and CDR2 YYREEE (reference sequence). The CDR3 covers 15 residues. The CDR3 sequence: CASSLPGQSSYEQYF. In DNA, the CDR3 is TGTGCCAGCAGCTTGCCGGGACAGAGTTCCTACGAGCAGTACTTC.

The V call is TRBV11-2, the J call TRBJ2-2; 8 bases map to TRBD2. J was trimmed by 4 bases and V by 4 bases; bases with no gene match: 8. The CDR3 length is 16 residues. The V gene's germline CDR1 is SGHAT and CDR2 FQNNGV. The CDR3: CASSSLAGWGTGELFF. In nucleotides, the CDR3 is TGTGCCAGCAGCTCCTTAGCGGGATGGGGCACCGGGGAGCTGTTTTTT.

V usage is TRBV7-9 and J usage is TRBJ2-1, with 8 bases fitting TRBD1. The CDR3 is made up of 14 amino acids. Germline lookup yields CDR1 SEHNR and CDR2 FQNEAQ (reference sequence). Unmatched junction bases numbered 4, after V lost 2 bases and J lost 7 bases. This CDR3 is CASSLFDRGNEQFF. The CDR3 DNA sequence: TGTGCCAGCAGCTTATTCGACAGGGGAAATGAGCAGTTCTTC. Combining the CDR3 with reference TRBV7-9 and TRBJ2-1 gives the whole variable domain DTGVSQNPRHKITKRGQNVTFRCDPISEHNRLYWYRQTLGQGPEFLTYFQNEAQLEKSRLLSDRFSAERPKGSFSTLEIQRTEQGDSAMYLCASSLFDRGNEQFFGPGTRLTVL.

The chain carries TRBV28 and TRBJ1-2; D uncertain. CDR1 is MDHEN, CDR2 SYDVKM, per germline. This CDR3 region has 13 residues. The V end lost 5 bases, the J end lost 5 bases, and 12 bases lay between the germline ends. The CDR3 coding sequence is TGTGCCAGCAGTCCCCCCGAGAGGTATGGCTACACCTTC. This translates into CASSPPERYGYTF.

The chain employs TRBV7-9 and TRBJ2-6, with D possibly being TRBD1 (5 bases). CDR3 size: 17 residues. Trimming shortened V by 1 base and J by 0 bases, and 10 bases separated the two germline ends. CDR1 is SEHNR, CDR2 FQNEAQ, per germline (reference sequence). The CDR3 bases are TGTGCCAGCAGCTTAGAAGACAGCTTCTCTGGGGCCAACGTCCTGACTTTC. Amino acid sequence: CASSLEDSFSGANVLTF.

The CDR3 here is CASRDGRTAISGANVLTF. CDR3 sequence (DNA): TGTGCCAGCAGGGATGGGCGGACAGCGATCTCTGGGGCCAACGTCCTGACTTTC. This chain connects TRBV5-6 to TRBJ2-6, with D tentatively TRBD1 (6 bases). V was shortened by 5 bases and J by 0 bases, with 18 bases between the two germline ends. CDR1 SGHDT and CDR2 YYEEEE come from the germline V gene. The CDR3 loop spans 18 amino acids.

This clone was picked up a small number of times. The chain carries TRBV5-6 and TRBJ2-2, with a tentative D call TRBD2 (6 bases). Germline V gene lookup returns CDR1 SGHDT and CDR2 YYEEEE. With 5 bases removed from V and 2 bases from J, the gap between germline ends came to 10 bases. The CDR3 totals 14 residues. CDR3 nucleotide sequence: TGTGCCAGCAGTCGCGGGGCTAACACCGGGGAGCTGTTTTTT. Amino acid sequence: CASSRGANTGELFF.

This clone was counted only a few times. V usage is TRBV5-6 and J usage is TRBJ2-2, with 12 bases that match TRBD2. V was pared by 3 bases and J by 7 bases, with 10 bases of the junction left unmatched. Germline assignment: CDR1 SGHDT and CDR2 YYEEEE. This CDR3 has 17 residues. The CDR3 reads CASSSLRLAGDIGELFF. CDR3 DNA: TGTGCCAGCAGCTCCCTGAGACTAGCGGGAGATATCGGGGAGCTGTTTTTT.

The chain couples TRBV2 to TRBJ1-2; D remains ambiguous. V lost 4 bases to trimming and J lost 7 bases, with 16 bases between them. Germline values: CDR1 SNHLY, CDR2 FYNNEI. CDR3 size: 14 residues. CDR3 sequence: CASSVGSSGSGYTF. The CDR3 bases are TGTGCCAGCAGTGTCGGCAGTTCGGGATCTGGCTACACCTTC.

The chain joins TRBV15 to TRBJ2-7; 10 nucleotides agree with TRBD1. Germline V gene lookup returns CDR1 LNHNV and CDR2 YYDKDF (reference sequence). This CDR3 has 15 amino acids. Losses at the gene ends were 5 bases for V and 0 bases for J; bases not matched to a gene: 4. Written as DNA, the CDR3 is TGTGCCACCAGCGGCTGGACAGGGGGCTCCTACGAGCAGTACTTC. This translates into CATSGWTGGSYEQYF.

This clone was counted once. As DNA, the CDR3 is TGTGCCAGCAGTTCACGGCCCCAGCCGACAGGCATGACTGAAGCTTTCTTT. Amino acid sequence: CASSSRPQPTGMTEAFF. The gene calls are TRBV27 and TRBJ1-1, with a tentative D call TRBD1 (6 bases). Deletions cut 4 bases from V and 5 bases from J, with 23 bases between. CDR1 and CDR2 (germline): MNHEY, SMNVEV (reference sequence). CDR3 size: 17 residues.

In its sample, this clone was seen once. The chain employs TRBV5-1 and TRBJ1-4; no clear D gene. CDR1 and CDR2 from the germline V gene are SGHRS and YFSETQ. The V and J ends lost 0 bases and 5 bases respectively, with 11 bases between them. The CDR3 runs 15 residues. The CDR3 is CASSLGASLNEKLFF. CDR3 in DNA: TGCGCCAGCAGCTTGGGAGCGAGTCTGAATGAAAAACTGTTTTTT.

In this sample, this clone turned up a few times. V usage is TRBV18 and J usage is TRBJ1-1; a possible D gene is TRBD1 (5 bases). Deletions cut 2 bases from V and 4 bases from J, with 14 bases between. Germline CDR1 and CDR2: KGHSH and LQKENI. The CDR3 sequence is 15 residues long. This CDR3 is CASSPAAGRRTEAFF. DNA for the CDR3: TGTGCCAGCTCACCAGCCGCGGGACGGCGCACTGAAGCTTTCTTT.

This chain connects TRBV10-2 to TRBJ2-2; no firm D call. The CDR3 contains 13 residues. V lost 2 bases and J lost 4, with 5 bases in between. The germline gives CDR1 WSHSY, CDR2 SAAADI. CDR3 in amino acids: CASSEGRTGELFF. The DNA of the CDR3 is TGCGCCAGCAGTGAGGGCCGCACCGGGGAGCTGTTTTTT.

The J gene is TRBJ1-4, the V gene TRBV6-5; 7 nucleotides match TRBD1. Trimming cost V 9 bases and J 3 bases; bases outside gene matches: 7. Looked up from germline, CDR1 is MNHEY and CDR2 is SVGAGI. The CDR3 has 14 residues. The chain's CDR3 is CARQGEAANEKLFF. In nucleotides, the CDR3 is TGTGCCAGGCAGGGGGAAGCAGCTAATGAAAAACTGTTTTTT.

The CDR3 nucleotides are TGTGCCAGCAGTGTAGGCAGGGGTGGCTACGAGCAGTACTTC. It encodes CASSVGRGGYEQYF. The chain recombines TRBV2 with TRBJ2-7; D may be TRBD1 (6 bases). This CDR3 is 14 amino acids long. Per germline, CDR1 SNHLY and CDR2 FYNNEI. V lost 4 bases and J 3 bases, leaving 13 bases between the germline ends. Using reference TRBV2 and TRBJ2-7 for the parts outside the CDR3, the full variable domain is EPEVTQTPSHQVTQMGQEVILRCVPISNHLYFYWYRQILGQKVEFLVSFYNNEISEKSEIFDDQFSVERPDGSNFTLKIRSTKLEDSAMYFCASSVGRGGYEQYFGPGTRLTVT.

This chain joins TRBV28 and TRBJ1-5, with D perhaps TRBD1 (6 bases). Germline-derived CDR1 and CDR2 are MDHEN and SYDVKM. Trimming left V 6 bases short and J 1 base short, with 13 bases between. The CDR3 spans 15 residues. CDR3 DNA sequence: TGTGCCAGCAGGCCACAGGGTTGGAGCAATCAGCCCCAGCATTTT. It translates to CASRPQGWSNQPQHF.

CDR3 in amino acids: CASSTGTGGSPLHF. CDR3 coding DNA: TGCGCCAGCAGCACCGGGACAGGGGGTTCACCCCTCCACTTT. This chain links TRBV5-1 with TRBJ1-6; the match to TRBD1 covers 11 bases. Per the germline V gene, CDR1 is SGHRS and CDR2 is YFSETQ. Trimming removed 4 bases from V and 9 bases from J; junction bases left unmatched: 3. The CDR3 totals 14 residues.

This clone was recorded only once. The V and J genes are TRBV11-3 and TRBJ2-7, with 13 nucleotides matching TRBD2. V lost 4 bases, J lost 2 bases, and 2 bases stayed unmatched. Looked up from germline, CDR1 is SGHNT and CDR2 is YENEEA. The CDR3 runs 15 residues. The CDR3 region is CASSSGLAGAYEQYF. In DNA, the CDR3 is TGTGCCAGCAGCTCCGGACTAGCGGGGGCCTACGAGCAGTACTTC. Filled out from reference TRBV11-3 and TRBJ2-7, the complete variable domain reads EAGVVQSPRYKIIEKKQPVAFWCNPISGHNTLYWYLQNLGQGPELLIRYENEEAVDDSQLPKDRFSAERLKGVDSTLKIQPAELGDSAVYLCASSSGLAGAYEQYFGPGTRLTVT.

The count of this clone is one. The rearrangement joins TRBV11-3 to TRBJ1-1; 7 bases match TRBD1. V shed 6 bases and J 1 base; nucleotides not matched to a gene: 8. Germline V CDR1 and CDR2: SGHNT, YENEEA. The CDR3 runs to 15 residues. The CDR3 region has the DNA TGTGCCAGCAGTACTCACAGGGGAAGGAACACTGAAGCTTTCTTT. It is translated as CASSTHRGRNTEAFF.

The V gene is TRBV6-1, the J gene TRBJ2-7, with no clear D. V lost 4 bases, J lost 3 bases, and 4 bases lay in between. The CDR3 is 11 amino acids. The germline CDR1 and CDR2 sequences are MNHNS and SASEGT. The CDR3, as DNA: TGTGCCAGCAGTGCCGTCTACGAGCAGTACTTC. Translation: CASSAVYEQYF.

This clone showed up just once. The chain links TRBV5-4 to TRBJ2-7; tentatively, D is TRBD1 (6 bases). The germline gives CDR1 SGHNT, CDR2 YYREEE (reference sequence). The CDR3 consists of 13 residues. The ends were cut back, 4 bases at V and 3 bases at J, with 11 bases in the middle. CDR3 nucleotides: TGTGCCAGCAGCCTCCGGACAGACTACGAGCAGTACTTC. Translation: CASSLRTDYEQYF.

The gene calls are TRBV6-1 and TRBJ2-3, with 12 bases identical to TRBD2. After removal of 6 bases from V and 5 bases from J, the junction contained 6 bases not matched to a gene. CDR1 is MNHNS, CDR2 SASEGT, per germline. CDR3 length: 15 residues. Here the CDR3 reads CASRRLAGEEDTQYF. Here the CDR3 DNA reads TGTGCCAGCAGACGACTAGCGGGAGAGGAAGATACGCAGTATTTT.

The chain uses TRBV5-1 and TRBJ1-4; 7 bases are a match to TRBD1. The CDR3 is 16 residues long. With 4 bases clipped from V and 0 bases from J, the junction kept 6 bases outside the gene matches. The germline CDR1 and CDR2 sequences are SGHRS and YFSETQ. In DNA, the CDR3 is TGCGCCAGCAGCGGGCAGGGGGGCTCAACTAATGAAAAACTGTTTTTT. Protein product: CASSGQGGSTNEKLFF.

The rearrangement uses TRBV6-5 and TRBJ2-1; D is ambiguous. The CDR3 runs to 15 residues. From germline, CDR1 is MNHEY and CDR2 SVGAGI. V lost 4 bases and J 0 bases, leaving 10 bases between the germline ends. The DNA of the CDR3 is TGTGCCAGCAGTTTAAACAGTCTCTCCTACAATGAGCAGTTCTTC. Translated: CASSLNSLSYNEQFF.